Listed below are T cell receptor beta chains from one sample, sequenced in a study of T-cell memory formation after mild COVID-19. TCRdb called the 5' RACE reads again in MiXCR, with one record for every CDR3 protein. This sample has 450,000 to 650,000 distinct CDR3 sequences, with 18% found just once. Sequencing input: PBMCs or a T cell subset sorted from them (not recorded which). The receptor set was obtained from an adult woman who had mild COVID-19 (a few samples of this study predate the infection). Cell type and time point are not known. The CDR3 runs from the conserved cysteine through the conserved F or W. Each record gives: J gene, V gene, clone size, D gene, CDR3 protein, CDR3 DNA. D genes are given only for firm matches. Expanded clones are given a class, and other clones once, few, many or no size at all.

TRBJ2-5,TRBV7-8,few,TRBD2,CASSLIVAGDQETQYF,TGTGCCAGCAGCTTAATTGTAGCGGGGGACCAAGAGACCCAGTACTTC
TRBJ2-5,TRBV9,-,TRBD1,CASSTDRGETQYF,TGTGCCAGCAGCACGGACAGGGGAGAGACCCAGTACTTC
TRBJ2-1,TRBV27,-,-,CASSPLLRGHEQFF,TGTGCCAGCAGTCCACTGCTCAGGGGCCATGAGCAGTTCTTC
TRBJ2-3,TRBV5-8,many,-,CASSSSSGDTQYF,TGTGCCAGCAGCTCCAGCAGCGGAGATACGCAGTATTTT
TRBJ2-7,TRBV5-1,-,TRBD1,CSSSLVQGTYEQYF,TGCTCCAGCAGCTTGGTACAGGGGACCTACGAGCAGTACTTC
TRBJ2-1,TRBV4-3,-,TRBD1,CASSQDRDRVGNEQFF,TGCGCCAGCAGCCAAGATCGGGACAGGGTGGGCAATGAGCAGTTCTTC
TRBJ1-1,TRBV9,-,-,CASSVSPNTEAFF,TGTGCCAGCAGCGTCTCGCCGAACACTGAAGCTTTCTTT
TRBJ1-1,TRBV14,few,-,CASSRVVNTEAFF,TGTGCCAGCAGCCGGGTAGTGAACACTGAAGCTTTCTTT
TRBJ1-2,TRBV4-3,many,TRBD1,CASSHRSGQHSNYGYTF,TGCGCCAGCAGCCATAGGTCGGGACAGCACTCTAACTATGGCTACACCTTC
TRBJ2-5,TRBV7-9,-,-,CASSLARTGKETQYF,TGTGCCAGCAGCTTAGCAAGAACAGGGAAAGAGACCCAGTACTTC
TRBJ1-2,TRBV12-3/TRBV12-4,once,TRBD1,CASSYIPGGGYGYTF,TGTGCCAGCAGTTATATCCCAGGGGGCGGATATGGCTACACCTTC
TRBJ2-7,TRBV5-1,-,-,CASSLLGSAGGSYEQYF,TGCGCCAGCAGCTTGCTGGGGAGCGCCGGGGGTTCCTACGAGCAGTACTTC
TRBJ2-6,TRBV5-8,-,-,CASSLVLSGANVLTF,TGTGCCAGCAGCTTGGTTCTCTCTGGGGCCAACGTCCTGACTTTC
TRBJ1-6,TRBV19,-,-,CASSPRTSRDSPLHF,TGTGCCAGTAGCCCCCGGACGTCGAGGGATTCACCCCTCCACTTT
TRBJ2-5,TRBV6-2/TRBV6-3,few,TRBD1,CASSYPGTGQETQYF,TGTGCCAGCAGTTACCCCGGGACAGGCCAAGAGACCCAGTACTTC
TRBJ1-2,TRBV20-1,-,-,CSARQGLSYGYTF,TGCAGTGCTAGACAGGGCCTATCCTATGGCTACACCTTC
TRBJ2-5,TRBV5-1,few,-,CASSREPQGRETQYF,TGCGCCAGCAGCCGGGAGCCACAGGGAAGGGAGACCCAGTACTTC
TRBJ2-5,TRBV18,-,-,CASSGGLETQYF,TGTGCCAGCTCAGGCGGTTTAGAGACCCAGTACTTC
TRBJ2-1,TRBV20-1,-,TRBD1,CSVLDSTGGGEQFF,TGCAGTGTCCTCGATAGTACAGGGGGAGGTGAGCAGTTCTTC
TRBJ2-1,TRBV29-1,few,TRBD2,CSVRVASGYNEQFF,TGCAGCGTTCGGGTGGCTAGCGGCTACAATGAGCAGTTCTTC
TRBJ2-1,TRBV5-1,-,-,CASSPDLSTYNEQFF,TGCGCCAGCAGTCCGGACTTATCCACCTACAATGAGCAGTTCTTC
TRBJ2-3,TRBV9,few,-,CASSSNGGNPPDTQYF,TGTGCCAGCAGCTCGAATGGGGGGAACCCCCCAGATACGCAGTATTTT
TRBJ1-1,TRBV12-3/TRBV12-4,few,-,CASSLYRDGEAFF,TGTGCCAGCAGTTTATACCGGGATGGTGAAGCTTTCTTT
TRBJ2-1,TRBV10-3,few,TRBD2,CAIRGGLGNNEQFF,TGTGCCATCAGGGGGGGACTAGGGAACAATGAGCAGTTCTTC
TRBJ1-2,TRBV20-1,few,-,CSARGRGLYGYTF,TGCAGTGCTAGAGGCAGGGGACTCTATGGCTACACCTTC
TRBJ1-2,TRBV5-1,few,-,CASSLVEDVQNYGYTF,TGCGCCAGCAGCTTGGTAGAGGACGTTCAAAACTATGGCTACACCTTC
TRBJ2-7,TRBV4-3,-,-,CASSHLQGPSYEQYF,TGCGCCAGCAGCCACTTACAGGGTCCCTCGTACGAGCAGTACTTC
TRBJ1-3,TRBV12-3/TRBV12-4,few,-,CASSPRGSAGNTIYF,TGTGCCAGCAGCCCCAGGGGTTCGGCTGGAAACACCATATATTTT
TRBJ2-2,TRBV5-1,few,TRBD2,CASSLYAGGGTGELFF,TGCGCCAGCAGCTTGTACGCGGGAGGAGGCACCGGGGAGCTGTTTTTT
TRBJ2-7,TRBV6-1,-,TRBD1,CASSEGTGLRYEQYF,TGTGCCAGCAGTGAGGGGACAGGGTTGCGTTACGAGCAGTACTTC
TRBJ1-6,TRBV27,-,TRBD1,CASTKRDSYNSPLHF,TGTGCCAGCACCAAAAGGGACAGCTATAATTCACCCCTCCACTTT
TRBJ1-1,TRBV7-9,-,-,CASSLEVGLNTEAFF,TGTGCCAGCAGCTTAGAGGTCGGGCTGAACACTGAAGCTTTCTTT
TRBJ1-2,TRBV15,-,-,CATSDDRFYGYTF,TGTGCCACCAGCGATGACAGGTTCTATGGCTACACCTTC
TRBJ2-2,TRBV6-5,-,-,CASRFDPTTGELFF,TGTGCCAGCAGATTCGACCCAACCACCGGGGAGCTGTTTTTT
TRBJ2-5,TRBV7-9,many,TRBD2,CASSLGTSGTETQYF,TGTGCCAGCAGCTTGGGGACTAGCGGGACAGAGACCCAGTACTTC
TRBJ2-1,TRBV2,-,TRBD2,CASRSGGRVNEQFF,TGTGCCAGCAGGAGTGGCGGGAGGGTCAATGAGCAGTTCTTC
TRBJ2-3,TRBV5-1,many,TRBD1,CASSLGDSGSDTQYF,TGCGCCAGCAGCTTGGGGGACAGCGGATCAGATACGCAGTATTTT
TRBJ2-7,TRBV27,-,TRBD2,CASSLPGRAIYEQYF,TGTGCCAGCAGTTTACCCGGGAGGGCTATCTACGAGCAGTACTTC
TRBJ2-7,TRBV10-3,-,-,CAISEVQAVAYEQYF,TGTGCCATCAGTGAGGTCCAGGCCGTAGCCTACGAGCAGTACTTC
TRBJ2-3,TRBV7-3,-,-,CASSLTVRASDTQYF,TGTGCCAGCAGCTTAACGGTTAGGGCGTCAGATACGCAGTATTTT